The present T cell receptor (beta chain) was sequenced within a study of human T cells and chemical hapten exposure (dated by TCRdb to the early 2020s). Study-wide context: For sensitization, 2% DPC in acetone was applied to a 2 cm by 2 cm area of upper inner arm skin. Libraries were pooled for sequencing, and variation in per-sample TCR yields was attributed mainly to small differences in library volumes within the pool. Alopecia areata with under or over 50% scalp involvement, alopecia totalis and alopecia universalis were represented in the patient cohort, which was mostly female. Patient blood was sampled pre-sensitization (week 0) and at 2, 6 and about 24 weeks after DPC sensitization. Throughout the study period of roughly 24 weeks, patients also received therapeutic DPC doses to the scalp every week. In alopecia patients, the study followed how the peripheral blood TCR repertoire changed in vivo over primary and secondary sensitization to diphenylcyclopropenone (DPC), a hapten. Patch testing on the upper back used Finn chambers containing 0.01% DPC, with scoring done after 6 days according to International Contact Dermatitis Research Group standards. Some 29 alopecia patients gave blood for TCR sequencing at one to four time points (pre-sensitization, 2, 6 and 24 weeks).

Libraries came from RACE. Sequencing relied on a NextSeq 500. During library preparation, unique molecular identifiers were attached to individual cDNA molecules so that TCRs could be counted quantitatively and reproducibly. Each blood RNA sample was used to sequence both TCR alpha and TCR beta chains. The original methods were these. The median number of TCRs per sample was roughly 98,000, ranging from about 23,224 to 700,000. The Decombinator software suite was used to annotate the V, J and CDR3 of the TCR reads. For PS versus PT1 abundance plots, all samples were subsampled to the same number of TCRs (28,000). Expanded TCRs were defined as absent before sensitization and observed at least eight times at the 2-week time point. TCRdb trimmed the raw reads at Q25, called clones with MiXCR and kept productive beta chains. Entries are consolidated by CDR3 protein sequence, retaining the most common genes and DNA. TCRdb, not the authors, supplied the V and J calls. The sample includes around 300,000 distinct CDR3 sequences, with 5.5% observed a single time. The ten largest clonotypes hold over 6.5% of the sample.

This clonotype was counted only a few times. Its antigen target is currently unknown. Base qualities were left out, and no much larger clone turns up one base away. V sheds 3 bases and J sheds 6 bases, leaving 20 bases between their ends. CDR1 DFQATT and CDR2 SNEGSKA are derived from the germline V gene (reference sequence). Spanning cysteine to phenylalanine, the CDR3 consists of 15 amino acids. Left in the record is the CDR3 DNA by itself, 45 bases read in frame from the first base. The meaning of the sample's time point label: pre-sensitization, week 0. The sample's treatment or condition label is to be understood as: therapeutic diphenylcyclopropenone sensitization with weekly scalp DPC. Blood at each patch-test visit was drawn before the patch test was applied. Eligible patients were aged 18 to 70, diagnosed with alopecia, deemed suitable for DPC therapy, and excluded if pregnant. Total RNA was extracted from unfractionated whole blood that had been collected in Tempus Blood RNA tubes.

Overall study outcomes, separate from this receptor: DPC sensitization did not change the number of TCRs with a frequency above 1 in 1000, and there was no evidence of changes in global repertoire structure. Expanded TCRs formed significantly more large CDR3 similarity clusters than pre-sensitization or healthy control sets, consistent with antigen-driven responses. Because all patients had alopecia, a presumed autoimmune disease, the immune response of the patients might differ from that of healthy individuals. Patch test score was positively correlated with the number of PT1 expanded TCRs, with significance at thresholds 8, 16 and 32 but not at 4. After repeated subsampling, changes were observed in the strength of the expansion versus patch-test correlation and in the threshold at which the correlation became significant.

The sequence was obtained from a woman aged 18 to 35 with alopecia areata. Some clones in this sample may be carry-over from other donors' samples. Source: whole blood, taken in connection with sensitization to the hapten diphenylcyclopropenone (DPC). The rearranged segments are TRBV20-1 and TRBJ2-5, with TRBD1 tentatively as D gene (6 bases match). Read as DNA, the sequence is TGCAGTGCTAGTAGAGCGGACAGCTTCCGAAAGACCCAGTACTTC. Its protein is CSASRADSFRKTQYF.